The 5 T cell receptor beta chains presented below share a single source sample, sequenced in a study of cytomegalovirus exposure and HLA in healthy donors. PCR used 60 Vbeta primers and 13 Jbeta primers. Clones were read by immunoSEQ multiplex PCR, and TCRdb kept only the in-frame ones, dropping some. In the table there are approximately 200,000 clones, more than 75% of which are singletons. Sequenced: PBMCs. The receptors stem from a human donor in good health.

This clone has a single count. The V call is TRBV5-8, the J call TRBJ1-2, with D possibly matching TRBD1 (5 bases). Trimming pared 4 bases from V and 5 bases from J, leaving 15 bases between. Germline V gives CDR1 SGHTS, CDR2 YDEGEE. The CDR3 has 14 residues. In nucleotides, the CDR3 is TGTGCCAGCAGCGAAAACAGGTTTTCTTATGGCTACACCTTC. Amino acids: CASSENRFSYGYTF. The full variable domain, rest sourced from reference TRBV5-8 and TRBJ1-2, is EAGVTQSPTHLIKTRGQQATLRCSPISGHTSVYWYQQALGLGLQFLLWYDEGEERNRGNFPPRFSGRQFPNYSSELNVNALELEDSALYLCASSENRFSYGYTFGSGTRLTVV.

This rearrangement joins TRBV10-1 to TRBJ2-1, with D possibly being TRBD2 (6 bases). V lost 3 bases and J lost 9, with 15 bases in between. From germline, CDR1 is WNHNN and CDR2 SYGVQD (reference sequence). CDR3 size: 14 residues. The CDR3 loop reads CASSEVGTFGEQFF. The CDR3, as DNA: TGCGCCAGCAGTGAAGTAGGGACTTTCGGTGAGCAGTTCTTC.

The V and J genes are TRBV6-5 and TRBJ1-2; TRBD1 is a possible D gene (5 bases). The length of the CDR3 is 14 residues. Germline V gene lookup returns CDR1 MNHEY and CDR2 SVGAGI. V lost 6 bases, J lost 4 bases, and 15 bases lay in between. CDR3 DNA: TGTGCCAGCAGCCGGGACTCTGGGTCCTATGGCTACACCTTC. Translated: CASSRDSGSYGYTF.

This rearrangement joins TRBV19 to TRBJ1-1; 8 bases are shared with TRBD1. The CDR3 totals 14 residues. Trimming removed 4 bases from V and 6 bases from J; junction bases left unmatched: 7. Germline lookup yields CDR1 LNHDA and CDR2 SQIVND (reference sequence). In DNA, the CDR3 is TGTGCCAGTAGTACCGGGACAGGATACGCTGAAGCTTTCTTT. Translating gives CASSTGTGYAEAFF.

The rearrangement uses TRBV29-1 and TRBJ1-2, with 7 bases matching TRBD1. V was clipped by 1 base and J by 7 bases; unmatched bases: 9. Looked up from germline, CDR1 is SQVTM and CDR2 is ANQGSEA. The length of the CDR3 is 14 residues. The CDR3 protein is CSVEGDSPLGGYTF. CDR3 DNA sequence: TGCAGCGTTGAAGGGGACAGTCCTTTAGGTGGCTACACCTTC. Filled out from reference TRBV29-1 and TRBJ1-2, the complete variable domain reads SAVISQKPSRDICQRGTSLTIQCQVDSQVTMMFWYRQQPGQSLTLIATANQGSEATYESGFVIDKFPISRPNLTFSTLTVSNMSPEDSSIYLCSVEGDSPLGGYTFGSGTRLTVV.